The 20 T cell receptor beta chains in this list originate from one sample, sequenced in a study of cytomegalovirus exposure and HLA in healthy donors. This PCR relied on a set of 60 Vbeta primers and 13 Jbeta primers. Profiled with immunoSEQ multiplex PCR; TCRdb holds only in-frame clones, not every one. The profile shows about 120,000 clones, roughly 62% of them singletons. Sequencing input: PBMCs. Every receptor here comes from a man aged 25 to 40 in good health and CMV-seropositive.

J is TRBJ1-2 and V is TRBV5-1, with TRBD1 matching over 9 bases. V was pared by 2 bases and J by 0 bases, with 11 bases of the junction left unmatched. The CDR3 spans 18 residues. Germline V gene sequence: CDR1 SGHRS, CDR2 YFSETQ. The CDR3 sequence: CASSLAPGQGLANYGYTF. Written as DNA, the CDR3 is TGCGCCAGCAGCTTAGCCCCGGGACAGGGCCTAGCTAACTATGGCTACACCTTC.

The V call is TRBV7-5, the J call TRBJ1-3; the D call in the table, TRBD1, was not verified against the DNA. TRBV7-5 is shown as a pseudogene. The CDR3 has 22 residues. In DNA, the CDR3 is TGTGCCAGAAGCTTAATTAGTACGAACCATACAGGAAGGGCTTTGAGTGGAAACACCATATATTTT. Its protein product is CARSLISTNHTGRALSGNTIYF.

In its sample, this clone was seen once. The gene calls are TRBV5-1 and TRBJ2-7, with D tentatively TRBD1 (6 bases). V was pared by 1 base and J by 1 base, with 15 bases between. The CDR3 covers 16 residues. CDR1 is SGHRS, CDR2 YFSETQ, per germline. Here the CDR3 reads CASSLFQGRGSYEQYF. The CDR3 coding sequence is TGCGCCAGCAGCTTGTTTCAGGGGCGCGGTTCCTACGAGCAGTACTTC.

The rearrangement links TRBV19 to TRBJ1-6; 8 bases map to TRBD1. Germline assignment: CDR1 LNHDA and CDR2 SQIVND (reference sequence). V was clipped by 9 bases and J by 6 bases; unmatched bases: 4. This CDR3 has 13 residues. The CDR3 DNA follows: TGTGCCAGCCAGACAGGGGTTAATTCACCCCTCCACTTT. Its protein is CASQTGVNSPLHF.

V is TRBV7-8 and J is TRBJ2-2; D perhaps matches TRBD2 (7 bases). V gave up 8 bases and J gave up 5 bases, with 21 bases separating them. The CDR3 sequence is 16 residues long. Looked up from germline, CDR1 is SGHVS and CDR2 is FQNEAQ. Written as DNA, the CDR3 is TGTGCCAGCGTGGGACTAAAGGGGGAGTCGACCGGGGAGCTGTTTTTT. It codes for CASVGLKGESTGELFF.

J is TRBJ2-5 and V is TRBV29-1; 9 bases align to TRBD2. V lost 5 bases and J lost 5; bases outside the gene matches: 6. The CDR3 sequence is 13 residues long. Per the germline V gene, CDR1 is SQVTM and CDR2 is ANQGSEA. DNA of the CDR3: TGCAGCGTTAGGGCGGGAGGGGGGGAGACCCAGTACTTC. This encodes CSVRAGGGETQYF. The full variable domain, in which reference TRBV29-1 and TRBJ2-5 provide the parts outside the CDR3, is SAVISQKPSRDICQRGTSLTIQCQVDSQVTMMFWYRQQPGQSLTLIATANQGSEATYESGFVIDKFPISRPNLTFSTLTVSNMSPEDSSIYLCSVRAGGGETQYFGPGTRLLVL.

V and J are TRBV18 and TRBJ1-1; no reliable D call. CDR1 KGHSH and CDR2 LQKENI come from the germline V gene. The V gene lost 5 bases and the J gene lost 1 base, with 11 bases spanning the gap. This CDR3 is built from 14 residues. CDR3 amino acids: CASSANLGNTEAFF. DNA of the CDR3: TGTGCCAGCTCAGCTAATCTAGGGAACACTGAAGCTTTCTTT.

The chain has TRBV27 and TRBJ2-7, with D unclear. V shed 5 bases and J shed 3 bases, with 17 bases lying between them. The CDR3 runs 15 residues. Germline V CDR1 and CDR2: MNHEY, SMNVEV (reference sequence). The CDR3 spells CASSPRNVRSYEQYF. For the CDR3, the DNA is TGTGCCAGCAGTCCCCGAAACGTCCGGAGCTACGAGCAGTACTTC.

V gene TRBV10-2 combines with J gene TRBJ1-5, with D possibly being TRBD1 (5 bases). With 6 bases removed from V and 1 base from J, the gap between germline ends came to 13 bases. The CDR3 is 15 amino acids. Germline lookup yields CDR1 WSHSY and CDR2 SAAADI. DNA of the CDR3: TGCGCCAGCAGCAGCGGGGGGTACAGCAATCAGCCCCAGCATTTT. Its translation is CASSSGGYSNQPQHF.

CDR3 bases: TGCAGCGCAAAAGGGTTGCGGGTTAGCACAGATACGCAGTATTTT. Residues: CSAKGLRVSTDTQYF. The chain links TRBV29-1 to TRBJ2-3; possible D gene TRBD2, 5 bases. V lost 7 bases and J 0 bases, leaving 17 bases between the germline ends. The germline CDR1 and CDR2 sequences are SQVTM and ANQGSEA. CDR3 length: 15 amino acids.

The rearrangement joins TRBV11-2 to TRBJ2-7; TRBD2 aligns across 10 bases. Germline V gives CDR1 SGHAT, CDR2 FQNNGV. V lost 5 bases and J lost 3; bases outside the gene matches: 4. The CDR3 has 14 amino acids. CDR3: CASSRTSGIYEQYF. Here the CDR3 DNA reads TGTGCCAGCAGCCGGACTAGCGGAATCTACGAGCAGTACTTC.

The chain combines TRBV4-2 with TRBJ2-5; a possible D gene is TRBD2 (5 bases). This CDR3 is 16 amino acids long. Deletions cut 0 bases from V and 5 bases from J, with 16 bases between. Per the germline V gene, CDR1 is LGHNA and CDR2 is YNFKEQ. This CDR3 is CASSQDPSSGEETQYF. The CDR3 DNA is TGTGCCAGCAGCCAAGATCCTAGCTCAGGCGAGGAGACCCAGTACTTC.

This sequence joins TRBV25-1 and TRBJ1-4, with D unresolved. Germline CDR1 is MGHDK and CDR2 is SYGVNS. Trimming took 1 base from V and 0 from J, leaving 6 bases between them. The CDR3 sequence is 15 residues long. The CDR3 DNA sequence: TGTGCCAGCAGTGAATCGGTCGCAACTAATGAAAAACTGTTTTTT. As protein: CASSESVATNEKLFF.

This clone was picked up one time. V usage is TRBV7-3 and J usage is TRBJ2-7, with D unresolved. V dropped 5 bases and J dropped 2 bases, with 16 bases sitting between them. CDR1 is SGHTA and CDR2 is FQGTGA in the germline V gene. CDR3 length equals 15 residues. The CDR3 DNA sequence: TGTGCCAGCAGCCCCACTTCGGCGGAAGCCTACGAGCAGTACTTC. Protein sequence: CASSPTSAEAYEQYF.

The rearrangement uses TRBV7-8 and TRBJ2-5, with 12 bases fitting TRBD2. Per the germline V gene, CDR1 is SGHVS and CDR2 is FQNEAQ. V dropped 4 bases and J dropped 5; count of bases not matched to a gene: 8. CDR3 size: 16 residues. The CDR3, as DNA: TGTGCCAGCAGCTCCCTGACTAGCGGGAGTTGGGAGACCCAGTACTTC. It codes for CASSSLTSGSWETQYF.

This sequence joins TRBV5-1 and TRBJ2-2; 7 bases map to TRBD2. Germline V gene sequence: CDR1 SGHRS, CDR2 YFSETQ. Trimming cost V 4 bases and J 3 bases; bases outside gene matches: 9. The CDR3 consists of 16 residues. The CDR3 region is CASSPGPSGDTGELFF. The CDR3 nucleotides are TGCGCCAGCAGCCCGGGTCCCAGCGGGGACACCGGGGAGCTGTTTTTT.

This clone has a handful of counts. The chain carries TRBV19 and TRBJ2-7; maybe TRBD2 (6 bases). The germline V gene has CDR1 LNHDA and CDR2 SQIVND (reference sequence). This CDR3 is 14 amino acids long. V was cut by 4 bases and J by 7 bases, with 17 bases left in between. The CDR3: CASSKVADPREQYF. The CDR3 coding sequence is TGTGCCAGTAGTAAAGTAGCGGACCCAAGGGAGCAGTACTTC.

The genes are TRBV7-2 and TRBJ2-3; TRBD2 agrees at 10 bases. The CDR3 is 15 residues long. J lost 5 bases, V lost 0 bases, and 2 bases had no gene match. Germline-derived CDR1 and CDR2 are SGHTA and FQGNSA. The CDR3 spells CASSLASSGRDTQYF. CDR3 sequence (DNA): TGTGCCAGCAGCTTAGCGTCTAGCGGGAGAGATACGCAGTATTTT.

This clone was counted between two and nine times. This sequence joins TRBV6-5 and TRBJ2-3; 7 bases match TRBD1. V lost 2 bases and J lost 4; bases outside the gene matches: 0. CDR1 and CDR2 (germline): MNHEY, SVGAGI. CDR3 length equals 13 residues. The CDR3 sequence is CASSYDRADTQYF. The CDR3, as DNA: TGTGCCAGCAGTTACGACAGGGCAGATACGCAGTATTTT.

The CDR3 loop reads CASSPPATSLHTQYF. CDR3 nucleotide sequence: TGTGCCAGCTCACCCCCCGCGACTAGTTTACATACGCAGTATTTT. The V and J genes are TRBV18 and TRBJ2-3, with D perhaps TRBD2 (6 bases). CDR3 length: 15 amino acids. Per germline, CDR1 KGHSH and CDR2 LQKENI. The V and J ends lost 3 bases and 7 bases respectively, with 17 bases between them.